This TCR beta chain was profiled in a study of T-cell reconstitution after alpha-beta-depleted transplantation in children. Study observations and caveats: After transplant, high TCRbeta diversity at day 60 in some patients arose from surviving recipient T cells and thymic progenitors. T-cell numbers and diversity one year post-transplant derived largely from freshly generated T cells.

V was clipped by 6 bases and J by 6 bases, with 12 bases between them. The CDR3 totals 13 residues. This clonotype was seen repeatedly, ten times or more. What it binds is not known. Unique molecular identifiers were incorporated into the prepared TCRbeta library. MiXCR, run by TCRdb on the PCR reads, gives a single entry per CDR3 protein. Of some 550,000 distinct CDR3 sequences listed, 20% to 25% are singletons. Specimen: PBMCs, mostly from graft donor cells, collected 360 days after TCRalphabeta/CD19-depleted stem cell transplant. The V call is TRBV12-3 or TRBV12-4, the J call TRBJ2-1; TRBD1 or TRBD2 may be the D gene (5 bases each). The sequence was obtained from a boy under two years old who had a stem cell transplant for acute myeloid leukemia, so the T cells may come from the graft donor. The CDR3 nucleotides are TGTGCCAGCAGGGCCCGGGGCTCCAATGAGCAGTTCTTC. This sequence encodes CASRARGSNEQFF.